Below, 26 T cell receptor beta chains from the same sample are listed, as sequenced in a study of blood T cell repertoires in COVID-19 (dated by TCRdb to the early 2020s). Library construction relied on the immunoSEQ multiplex PCR assay. TCRdb carries this immuneACCESS record with in-frame sequences only. Its versions omit some clonotypes, under half of them owing to an unresolved V gene in the studies checked, with the rest unexplained. A total of about 180,000 clones appear in this sample, around four fifths of them only once. The ten largest clones add up to about 6.8% of the sample. The sequenced sample was peripheral blood. The receptors were gathered from a man aged 70-80 years with active or convalescent COVID-19.

The chain has TRBV6-5 and TRBJ2-3; 7 bases are a match to TRBD2. After removal of 6 bases from V and 2 bases from J, the junction contained 8 bases not matched to a gene. This CDR3 spans 15 amino acids. Looked up from germline, CDR1 is MNHEY and CDR2 is SVGAGI. The DNA of the CDR3 is TGTGCCAGCAGACAACTAGCGAGGACCACAGATACGCAGTATTTT. Residues: CASRQLARTTDTQYF.

This chain links TRBV6-5 with TRBJ1-1; D uncertain. V was pared by 7 bases and J by 4 bases, with 16 bases between. The V gene's germline CDR1 is MNHEY and CDR2 SVGAGI. CDR3 size: 14 residues. The CDR3 region is CASTPYQGGTEAFF. As DNA, the CDR3 is TGTGCCAGCACCCCGTATCAAGGCGGCACTGAAGCTTTCTTT.

The gene calls are TRBV10-3 and TRBJ2-5; the D gene is possibly TRBD1 (5 bases). Germline loops: CDR1 ENHRY, CDR2 SYGVKD. The CDR3 contains 13 residues. The V and J ends lost 4 bases and 1 base respectively, with 7 bases between them. In DNA form, the CDR3 reads TGTGCCATCAGTGGGACACTCCAAGAGACCCAGTACTTC. Its translation: CAISGTLQETQYF.

Written as DNA, the CDR3 is TGCGCCAGCAGGAGGGGACTAGCGGACAATGAGCAGTTCTTC. Amino acid sequence: CASRRGLADNEQFF. V gene TRBV5-1 combines with J gene TRBJ2-1; 11 nucleotides align to TRBD2. The CDR3 sequence is 14 residues long. The V segment lost 5 bases and the J segment 5 bases; nucleotides outside the gene matches: 3. From germline, CDR1 is SGHRS and CDR2 YFSETQ.

This clone appeared once. The chain couples TRBV3-1 (or the pseudogene TRBV3-2) to TRBJ1-1; a weak D match, TRBD1 (6 bases). The ends were cut back, 6 bases at V and 4 bases at J, with 12 bases in the middle. The CDR3 is made up of 13 amino acids. Germline V gene sequence: CDR1 LGHDT, CDR2 YNNKEL (reference sequence). Here the CDR3 DNA reads TGTGCCAGCAGTAATCGGGGGGCCACTGAAGCTTTCTTT. Translation: CASSNRGATEAFF.

The gene calls are TRBV10-2 and TRBJ2-7; 12 bases are shared with TRBD2. V shed 3 bases, J shed 7 bases, and the junction held 7 bases outside the gene matches. From germline, CDR1 is WSHSY and CDR2 SAAADI. The CDR3 runs to 15 residues. CDR3 amino acids: CASSEGLAGLGEQYF. The CDR3 coding sequence is TGCGCCAGCAGTGAAGGACTAGCGGGGCTGGGGGAGCAGTACTTC.

The gene calls are TRBV7-3 and TRBJ2-7; possibly TRBD1 for D (6 bases). The CDR3 length is 14 residues. The V gene's germline CDR1 is SGHTA and CDR2 FQGTGA. Deletions cut 4 bases from V and 2 bases from J, with 12 bases between. The CDR3 bases are TGTGCCAGCAGCTCCCGGGACAAACCCTACGAGCAGTACTTC. This translates into CASSSRDKPYEQYF.

The chain couples TRBV5-4 to TRBJ1-2; tentative D call: TRBD1 (6 bases). CDR3 size: 14 residues. CDR1 SGHNT and CDR2 YYREEE come from the germline V gene (reference sequence). The germline V and J ends were trimmed by 6 bases and 0 bases, with 12 bases remaining between them. The CDR3 DNA reads TGTGCCAGCACCCGGGACACAGCTAACTATGGCTACACCTTC. Amino acid sequence: CASTRDTANYGYTF.

The genes are TRBV7-2 and TRBJ1-1; TRBD1 is a possible D gene (5 bases). CDR3 length: 14 amino acids. V lost 1 base to trimming and J lost 1 base, with 7 bases between them. Germline loops: CDR1 SGHTA, CDR2 FQGNSA. CDR3 residues: CASSLGQTNTEAFF. CDR3 sequence (DNA): TGTGCCAGCAGCTTAGGACAGACGAACACTGAAGCTTTCTTT.

The chain carries TRBV19 and TRBJ1-1, with D possibly TRBD1 on 5 matching bases. Trimming removed 3 bases at V and 4 bases at J, with 12 bases between. This CDR3 spans 14 amino acids. Germline assignment: CDR1 LNHDA and CDR2 SQIVND (reference sequence). As DNA, the CDR3 is TGTGCCAGTAGTATTGGGCAGGGAAGCACTGAAGCTTTCTTT. Its translation: CASSIGQGSTEAFF.

In its sample, this clone was seen once. The DNA for the CDR3 is TGTGCCAGCTCACTAGACAGAGTAGGGGGCTACACCTTC. It codes for CASSLDRVGGYTF. The chain recombines TRBV18 with TRBJ1-2; the D gene is possibly TRBD1 (5 bases). Germline V lookup: CDR1 KGHSH, CDR2 LQKENI. Trimming pared 4 bases from V and 8 bases from J, leaving 14 bases between. The CDR3 contains 13 residues.

This sequence joins TRBV5-6 and TRBJ2-7, with TRBD1 as a possible D gene (6 bases). V lost 3 bases, J lost 3 bases, and 22 bases lay in between. This CDR3 region has 17 residues. Germline values: CDR1 SGHDT, CDR2 YYEEEE. The CDR3 loop reads CASSSRGSRMGIYEQYF. The DNA for the CDR3 is TGTGCCAGCAGCTCCAGGGGATCCCGAATGGGGATCTACGAGCAGTACTTC.

CDR3 in DNA: TGTGCCAGCAACTCCCAACTATTGGACACGAACACTGAAGCTTTCTTT. This gives the protein CASNSQLLDTNTEAFF. This chain links TRBV5-5 with TRBJ1-1, with TRBD1 as a possible D gene (5 bases). The germline gives CDR1 SGHKS, CDR2 YYEKEE (reference sequence). The CDR3 contains 16 residues. V was clipped by 6 bases and J by 1 base, with 19 bases between them.

The chain is built from TRBV27 and TRBJ2-7; TRBD1 agrees at 9 bases. Germline-derived CDR1 and CDR2 are MNHEY and SMNVEV (reference sequence). V gave up 3 bases and J gave up 3 bases; unmatched junction bases: 6. CDR3 size: 15 residues. CDR3 sequence reads: CASSFSGQGNYEQYF. DNA of the CDR3: TGTGCCAGCAGTTTCTCCGGACAGGGGAACTACGAGCAGTACTTC.

The J gene is TRBJ1-1, the V gene TRBV30; 9 bases map to TRBD1. This CDR3 has 14 amino acids. J was trimmed by 4 bases and V by 3 bases; bases with no gene match: 6. CDR1 GTSNPN and CDR2 SVGIG come from the germline V gene (reference sequence). The CDR3 sequence is CAWSRVTGGTEAFF. The CDR3, as DNA: TGTGCCTGGAGCAGGGTGACAGGGGGCACTGAAGCTTTCTTT.

The rearrangement uses TRBV9 and TRBJ1-2; no reliable D call. This CDR3 contains 13 residues. The germline V and J ends were trimmed by 0 bases and 0 bases, with 3 bases remaining between them. The germline CDR1 and CDR2 sequences are SGDLS and YYNGEE. This chain's CDR3 is CASSVVTNYGYTF. The CDR3 bases are TGTGCCAGCAGCGTAGTAACTAACTATGGCTACACCTTC. Full variable domain (outside the CDR3, taken from reference TRBV9 and TRBJ1-2): DSGVTQTPKHLITATGQRVTLRCSPRSGDLSVYWYQQSLDQGLQFLIQYYNGEERAKGNILERFSAQQFPDLHSELNLSSLELGDSALYFCASSVVTNYGYTFGSGTRLTVV.

V usage is TRBV11-2 and J usage is TRBJ1-1; 12 positions match TRBD1. The CDR3 runs 19 residues. The V gene's germline CDR1 is SGHAT and CDR2 FQNNGV. Trimming at V came to 4 bases and at J to 1 base, leaving 13 bases not matched to a gene. The CDR3 sequence is CASSWGSGTGGSRNTEAFF. The CDR3 DNA is TGTGCCAGCAGCTGGGGTTCCGGGACAGGGGGCTCTAGGAACACTGAAGCTTTCTTT.

The chain has TRBV6-5 and TRBJ1-1; D remains unclear. The CDR3 consists of 13 residues. V shed 1 base and J shed 4 bases, with 7 bases lying between them. The germline V gene encodes CDR1 MNHEY and CDR2 SVGAGI. CDR3 region: CASSYFGGTEAFF. As DNA, the CDR3 is TGTGCCAGCAGTTACTTCGGAGGCACTGAAGCTTTCTTT.

The chain joins TRBV5-1 to TRBJ2-1; 12 nucleotides align to TRBD2. CDR3 size: 14 residues. Germline V CDR1 and CDR2: SGHRS, YFSETQ. J lost 8 bases, V lost 7 bases, and 7 bases had no gene match. The CDR3 loop reads CASGTTSGRDEQFF. The CDR3 nucleotides read TGCGCCAGCGGAACGACTAGCGGGAGAGATGAGCAGTTCTTC.

The V gene is TRBV27, the J gene TRBJ2-1; possibly TRBD2 for D (6 bases). CDR3 length equals 13 residues. The ends were cut back, 3 bases at V and 8 bases at J, with 11 bases in the middle. Germline CDR1 MNHEY, CDR2 SMNVEV (reference sequence). The chain's CDR3 is CASSLRREHEQFF. CDR3 nucleotides: TGTGCCAGCAGTTTGAGGAGGGAACATGAGCAGTTCTTC.

V and J are TRBV3-1 (or the pseudogene TRBV3-2) and TRBJ2-3; D is uncertain. Germline CDR1 is LGHDT and CDR2 is YNNKEL (reference sequence). V was pared by 6 bases and J by 2 bases, with 3 bases between. This CDR3 spans 11 amino acids. The CDR3 bases are TGTGCCAGCAGACACACAGATACGCAGTATTTT. Its protein product is CASRHTDTQYF.

The chain is built from TRBV5-1 and TRBJ1-1; 9 bases line up with TRBD1. CDR1 SGHRS and CDR2 YFSETQ come from the germline V gene. The length of the CDR3 is 14 residues. Trimming took 4 bases from V and 5 from J; bases not matched to a gene: 6. CDR3: CASSAGQGWTEAFF. DNA for the CDR3: TGCGCCAGCAGCGCGGGACAGGGATGGACTGAAGCTTTCTTT.

The chain links TRBV21-1 to TRBJ1-2; TRBD1, the D gene given by the table, was not confirmed from the DNA. TRBV21-1 is a listed pseudogene. CDR3 length: 14 amino acids. Here the CDR3 DNA reads TGTGCCAGCAGCAAGGGACAGGGCTGCTATGGCTACACCTTC. Protein product: CASSKGQGCYGYTF.

The gene calls are TRBV9 and TRBJ2-1; D is possibly TRBD1 (6 bases). CDR3 size: 15 residues. V lost 0 bases to trimming and J lost 2 bases, with 9 bases between them. Germline loops: CDR1 SGDLS, CDR2 YYNGEE. Here the CDR3 DNA reads TGTGCCAGCAGCGTAGGTCAGGGGCCCTACAATGAGCAGTTCTTC. Encoded protein: CASSVGQGPYNEQFF.

The gene calls are TRBV5-1 and TRBJ2-2; TRBD1 might be the D (6 bases). CDR3 size: 14 residues. Germline V lookup: CDR1 SGHRS, CDR2 YFSETQ. V shed 3 bases and J shed 6 bases, with 12 bases lying between them. Here the CDR3 reads CASSSETGAGELFF. In DNA, the CDR3 is TGCGCCAGCAGCTCGGAGACAGGTGCCGGGGAGCTGTTTTTT.

V is TRBV7-9 and J is TRBJ2-5, with 10 nucleotides matching TRBD2. The CDR3 spans 15 residues. Germline V CDR1 and CDR2: SEHNR, FQNEAQ (reference sequence). The V gene end was trimmed by 2 bases and the J gene end by 4 bases; junction bases not matched to a gene: 4. CDR3 amino acids: CASSLNSGRVETQYF. CDR3 DNA: TGTGCCAGCAGCTTAAACAGCGGGAGGGTAGAGACCCAGTACTTC.